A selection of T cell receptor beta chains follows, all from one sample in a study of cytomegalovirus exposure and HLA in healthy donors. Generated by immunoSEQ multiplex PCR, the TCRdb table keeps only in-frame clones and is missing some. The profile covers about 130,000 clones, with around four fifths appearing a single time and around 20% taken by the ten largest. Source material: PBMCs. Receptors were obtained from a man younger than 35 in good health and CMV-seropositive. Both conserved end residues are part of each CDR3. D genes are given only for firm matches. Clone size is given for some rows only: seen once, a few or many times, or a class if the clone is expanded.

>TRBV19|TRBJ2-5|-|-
CASSIGGSTQETQYF
TGTGCCAGTAGTATCGGAGGCTCGACCCAAGAGACCCAGTACTTC
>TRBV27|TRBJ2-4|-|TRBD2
CASSFGGENIQYF
TGTGCCAGCAGTTTCGGGGGGGAGAACATTCAGTACTTC
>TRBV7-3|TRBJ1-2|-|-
CASSFRFRVEGVYGYTF
TGTGCCAGCAGCTTTAGGTTCAGGGTGGAGGGCGTCTATGGCTACACCTTC
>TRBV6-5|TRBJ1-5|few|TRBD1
CASSYSTGVGQPQHF
TGTGCCAGCAGTTACTCGACAGGGGTCGGCCAGCCCCAGCATTTT
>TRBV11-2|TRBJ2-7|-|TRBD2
CASSRTTSGGMSYEQYF
TGTGCCAGCAGCAGGACGACTAGCGGGGGGATGTCCTACGAGCAGTACTTC
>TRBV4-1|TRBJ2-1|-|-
CASSQDMAASSEQFF
TGCGCCAGCAGCCAAGATATGGCAGCGTCCAGTGAGCAGTTCTTC
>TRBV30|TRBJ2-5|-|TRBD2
CAWSPGTSGEETQYF
TGTGCCTGGAGTCCGGGGACTAGCGGGGAAGAGACCCAGTACTTC
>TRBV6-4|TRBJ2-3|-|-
CASSDSNTATDTQYF
TGTGCCAGCAGTGACTCGAATACAGCCACAGATACGCAGTATTTT
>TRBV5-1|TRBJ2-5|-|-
CASSLANGGLETQYF
TGCGCCAGCAGCTTGGCCAACGGGGGACTGGAGACCCAGTACTTC
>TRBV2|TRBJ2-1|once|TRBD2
CASSEEAGGAREQFF
TGTGCCAGCAGTGAAGAGGCGGGGGGGGCCCGCGAGCAGTTCTTC
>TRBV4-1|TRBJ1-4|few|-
CASSQPRGDNEKLFF
TGCGCCAGCAGCCAACCCCGTGGAGATAATGAAAAACTGTTTTTT